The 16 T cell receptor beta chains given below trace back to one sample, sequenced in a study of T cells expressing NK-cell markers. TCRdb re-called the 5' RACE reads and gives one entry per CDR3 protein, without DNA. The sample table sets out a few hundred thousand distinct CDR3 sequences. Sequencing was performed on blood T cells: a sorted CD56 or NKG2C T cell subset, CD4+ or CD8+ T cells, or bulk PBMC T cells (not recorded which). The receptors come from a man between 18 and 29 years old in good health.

The CDR3 spells CASSYEGLAGRDTQYF. The chain joins TRBV6-5 to TRBJ2-3; TCRdb calls TRBD2, which cannot be checked without DNA. The CDR3 has 16 amino acids. Germline V CDR1 and CDR2: MNHEY, SVGAGI.

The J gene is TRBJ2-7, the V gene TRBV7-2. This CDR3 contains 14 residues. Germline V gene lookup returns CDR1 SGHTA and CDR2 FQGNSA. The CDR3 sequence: CASSLDSPTYEQYF.

The CDR3 protein is CASSRSLKADTQYF. The chain is built from TRBV11-3 and TRBJ2-3. The germline CDR1 and CDR2 sequences are SGHNT and YENEEA. The CDR3 has 14 residues.

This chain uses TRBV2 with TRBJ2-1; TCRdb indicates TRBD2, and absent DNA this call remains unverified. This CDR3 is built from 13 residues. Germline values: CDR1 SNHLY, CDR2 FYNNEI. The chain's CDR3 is CASRRESVNEQFF.

The CDR3: CATSSSGEADTQYF. The V and J genes are TRBV15 and TRBJ2-3; TCRdb reports TRBD2, a call that lacks DNA to check it against. This CDR3 is 14 amino acids long. CDR1 is LNHNV, CDR2 YYDKDF, per germline (reference sequence).

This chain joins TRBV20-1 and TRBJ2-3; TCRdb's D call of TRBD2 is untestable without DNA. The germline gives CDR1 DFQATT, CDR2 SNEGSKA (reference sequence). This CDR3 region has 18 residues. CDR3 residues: CSAVSGGTSGSSTDTQYF.

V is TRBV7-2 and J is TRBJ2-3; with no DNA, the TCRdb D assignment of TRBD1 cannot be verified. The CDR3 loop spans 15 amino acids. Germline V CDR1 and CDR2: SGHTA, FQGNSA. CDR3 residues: CASSFDGQITDTQYF.

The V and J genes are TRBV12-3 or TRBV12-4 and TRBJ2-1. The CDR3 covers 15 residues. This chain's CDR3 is CASSVAGGSYNEQFF.

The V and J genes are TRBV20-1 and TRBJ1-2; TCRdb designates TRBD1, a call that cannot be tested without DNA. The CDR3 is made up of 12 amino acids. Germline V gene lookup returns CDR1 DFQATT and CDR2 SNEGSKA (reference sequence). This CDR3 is CSARVVGHDYTF.

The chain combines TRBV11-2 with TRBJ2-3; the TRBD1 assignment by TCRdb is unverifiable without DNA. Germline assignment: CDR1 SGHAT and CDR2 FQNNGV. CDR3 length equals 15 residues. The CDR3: CASSLETAGTDTQYF. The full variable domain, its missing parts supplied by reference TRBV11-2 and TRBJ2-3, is EAGVAQSPRYKIIEKRQSVAFWCNPISGHATLYWYQQILGQGPKLLIQFQNNGVVDDSQLPKDRFSAERLKGVDSTLKIQPAKLEDSAVYLCASSLETAGTDTQYFGPGTRLTVL.

The chain's CDR3 is CASSFTRGRLGEQFF. The V and J genes are TRBV7-9 and TRBJ2-1; as DNA is missing, the TRBD1 call by TCRdb cannot be tested. The CDR3 is made up of 15 amino acids. Germline CDR1 and CDR2: SEHNR and FQNEAQ (reference sequence).

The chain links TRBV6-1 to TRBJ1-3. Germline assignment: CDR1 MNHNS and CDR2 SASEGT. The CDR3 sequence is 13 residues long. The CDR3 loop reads CASSRGPGNTIYF.

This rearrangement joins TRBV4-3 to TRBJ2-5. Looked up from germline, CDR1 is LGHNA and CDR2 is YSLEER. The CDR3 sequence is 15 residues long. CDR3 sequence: CASSQDWGHKETQYF.

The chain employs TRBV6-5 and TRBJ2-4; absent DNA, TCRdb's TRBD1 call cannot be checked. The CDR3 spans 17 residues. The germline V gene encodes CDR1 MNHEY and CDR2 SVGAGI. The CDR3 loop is CASSYGGVSPAKNIQYF.

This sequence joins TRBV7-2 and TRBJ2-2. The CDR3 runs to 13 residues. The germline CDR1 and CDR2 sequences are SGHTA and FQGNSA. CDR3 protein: CASSLAELGELFF.

The CDR3 is CASSPGTPGGAFF. The chain joins TRBV7-2 to TRBJ1-1; without DNA, the TCRdb call of TRBD1 cannot be checked. The germline V gene has CDR1 SGHTA and CDR2 FQGNSA. The CDR3 covers 13 residues.